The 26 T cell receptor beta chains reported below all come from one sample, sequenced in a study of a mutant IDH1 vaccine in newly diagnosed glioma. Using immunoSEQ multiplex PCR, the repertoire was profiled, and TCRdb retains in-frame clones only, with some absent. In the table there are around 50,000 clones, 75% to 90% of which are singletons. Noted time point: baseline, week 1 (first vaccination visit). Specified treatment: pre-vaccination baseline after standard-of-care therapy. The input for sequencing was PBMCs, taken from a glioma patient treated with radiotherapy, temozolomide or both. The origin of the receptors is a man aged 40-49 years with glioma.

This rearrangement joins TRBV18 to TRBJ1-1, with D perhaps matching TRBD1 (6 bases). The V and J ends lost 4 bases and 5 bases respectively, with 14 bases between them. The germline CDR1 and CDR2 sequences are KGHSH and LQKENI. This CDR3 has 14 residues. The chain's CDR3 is CASSRERGGTEAFF. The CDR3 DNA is TGTGCCAGCTCACGTGAAAGAGGGGGGACTGAAGCTTTCTTT.

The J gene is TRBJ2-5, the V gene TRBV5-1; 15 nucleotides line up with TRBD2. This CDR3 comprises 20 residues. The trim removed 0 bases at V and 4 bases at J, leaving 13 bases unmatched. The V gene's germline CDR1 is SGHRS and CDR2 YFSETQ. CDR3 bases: TGCGCCAGCAGCTTGGGGGTCCTCGGACTAGCGGGAGGGACTAGAGAGACCCAGTACTTC. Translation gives CASSLGVLGLAGGTRETQYF. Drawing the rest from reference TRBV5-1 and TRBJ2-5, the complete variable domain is KAGVTQTPRYLIKTRGQQVTLSCSPISGHRSVSWYQQTPGQGLQFLFEYFSETQRNKGNFPGRFSGRQFSNSRSEMNVSTLELGDSALYLCASSLGVLGLAGGTRETQYFGPGTRLLVL.

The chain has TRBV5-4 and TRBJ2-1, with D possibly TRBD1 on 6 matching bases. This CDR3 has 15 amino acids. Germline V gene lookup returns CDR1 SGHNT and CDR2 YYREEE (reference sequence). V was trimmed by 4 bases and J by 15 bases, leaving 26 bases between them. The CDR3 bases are TGTGCCAGCAGCCAAGATCTTATGCAGGGGATGTCCGCGTTCTTC. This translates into CASSQDLMQGMSAFF.

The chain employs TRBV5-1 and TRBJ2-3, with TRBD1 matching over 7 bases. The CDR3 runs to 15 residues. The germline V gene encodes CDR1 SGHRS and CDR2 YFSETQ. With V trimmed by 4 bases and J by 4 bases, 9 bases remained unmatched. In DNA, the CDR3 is TGCGCCAGCAGCCACCCGGACAGGTACGCAGATACGCAGTATTTT. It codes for CASSHPDRYADTQYF.

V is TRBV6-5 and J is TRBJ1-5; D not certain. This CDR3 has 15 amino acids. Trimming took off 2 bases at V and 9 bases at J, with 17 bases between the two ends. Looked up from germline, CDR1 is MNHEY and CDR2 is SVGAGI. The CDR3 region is CASSYAGNPSMPQHF. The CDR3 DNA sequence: TGTGCCAGCAGTTACGCCGGGAATCCCTCTATGCCCCAGCATTTT.

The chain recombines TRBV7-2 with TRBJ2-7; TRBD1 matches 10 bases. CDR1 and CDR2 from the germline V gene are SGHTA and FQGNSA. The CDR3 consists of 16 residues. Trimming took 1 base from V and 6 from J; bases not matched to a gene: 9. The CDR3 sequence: CASSLVWGQGLREQYF. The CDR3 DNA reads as TGTGCCAGCAGCTTAGTTTGGGGACAGGGGTTGCGCGAGCAGTACTTC. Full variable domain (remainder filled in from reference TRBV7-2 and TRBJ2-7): GAGVSQSPSNKVTEKGKDVELRCDPISGHTALYWYRQSLGQGLEFLIYFQGNSAPDKSGLPSDRFSAERTGGSVSTLTIQRTQQEDSAVYLCASSLVWGQGLREQYFGPGTRLTVT.

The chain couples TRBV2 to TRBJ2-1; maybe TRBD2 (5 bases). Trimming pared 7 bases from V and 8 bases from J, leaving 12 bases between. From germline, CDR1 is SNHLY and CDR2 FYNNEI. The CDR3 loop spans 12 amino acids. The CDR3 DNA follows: TGTGCCAGCACCGTACCGGGATATGAGCAGTTCTTC. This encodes CASTVPGYEQFF.

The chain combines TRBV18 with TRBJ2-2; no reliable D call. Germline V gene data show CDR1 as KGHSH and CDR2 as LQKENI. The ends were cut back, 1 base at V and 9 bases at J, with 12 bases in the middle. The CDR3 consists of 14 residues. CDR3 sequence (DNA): TGTGCCAGCTCACCACAAAGTGAGATGAGGGAGCTGTTTTTT. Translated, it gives CASSPQSEMRELFF.

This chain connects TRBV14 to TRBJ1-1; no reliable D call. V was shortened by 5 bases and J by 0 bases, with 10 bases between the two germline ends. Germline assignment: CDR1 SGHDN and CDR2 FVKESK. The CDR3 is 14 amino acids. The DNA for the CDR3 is TGTGCCAGCAGCGCGCGAGCCTTGAACACTGAAGCTTTCTTT. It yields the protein CASSARALNTEAFF.

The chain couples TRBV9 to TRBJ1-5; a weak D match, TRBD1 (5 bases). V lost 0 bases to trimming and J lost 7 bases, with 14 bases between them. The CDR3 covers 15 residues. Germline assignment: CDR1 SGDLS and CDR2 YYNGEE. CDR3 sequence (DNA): TGTGCCAGCAGCGTAGGAGGGGCGCGAGGGCAGCCCCAGCATTTT. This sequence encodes CASSVGGARGQPQHF. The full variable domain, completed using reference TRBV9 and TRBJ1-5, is DSGVTQTPKHLITATGQRVTLRCSPRSGDLSVYWYQQSLDQGLQFLIQYYNGEERAKGNILERFSAQQFPDLHSELNLSSLELGDSALYFCASSVGGARGQPQHFGDGTRLSIL.

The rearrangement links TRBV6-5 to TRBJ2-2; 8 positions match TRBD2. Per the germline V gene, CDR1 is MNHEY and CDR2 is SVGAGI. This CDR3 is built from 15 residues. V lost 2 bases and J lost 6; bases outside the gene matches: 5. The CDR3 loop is CASSYKREPPGELFF. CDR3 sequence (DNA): TGTGCCAGCAGTTACAAGCGGGAGCCCCCCGGGGAGCTGTTTTTT.

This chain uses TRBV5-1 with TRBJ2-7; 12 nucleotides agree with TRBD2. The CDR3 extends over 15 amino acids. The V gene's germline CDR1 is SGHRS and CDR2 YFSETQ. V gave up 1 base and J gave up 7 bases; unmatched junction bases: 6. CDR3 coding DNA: TGCGCCAGCAGCTTGAGACTAGCGGGAGTGAGGGAGCAGTACTTC. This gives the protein CASSLRLAGVREQYF.

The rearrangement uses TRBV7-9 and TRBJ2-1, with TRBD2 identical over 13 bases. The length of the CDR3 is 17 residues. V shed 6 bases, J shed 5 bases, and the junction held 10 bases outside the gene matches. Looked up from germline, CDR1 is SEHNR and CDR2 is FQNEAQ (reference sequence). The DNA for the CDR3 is TGTGCCAGCAGGGTTACTAGCGGGAGGGCCCTGAACAATGAGCAGTTCTTC. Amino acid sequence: CASRVTSGRALNNEQFF.

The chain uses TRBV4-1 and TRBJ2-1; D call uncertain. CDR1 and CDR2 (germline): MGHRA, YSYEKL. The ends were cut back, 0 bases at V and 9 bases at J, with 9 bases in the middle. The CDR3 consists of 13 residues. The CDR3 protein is CASSQEGYLEQFF. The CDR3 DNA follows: TGCGCCAGCAGCCAAGAGGGGTACCTTGAGCAGTTCTTC.

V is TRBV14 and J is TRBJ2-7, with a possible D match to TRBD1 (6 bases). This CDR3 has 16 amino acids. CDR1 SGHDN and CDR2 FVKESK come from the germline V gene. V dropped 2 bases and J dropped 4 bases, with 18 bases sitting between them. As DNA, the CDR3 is TGTGCCAGCAGCCAACTTGAGGGGGTTAAGTGGTACGAGCAGTACTTC. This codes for CASSQLEGVKWYEQYF.

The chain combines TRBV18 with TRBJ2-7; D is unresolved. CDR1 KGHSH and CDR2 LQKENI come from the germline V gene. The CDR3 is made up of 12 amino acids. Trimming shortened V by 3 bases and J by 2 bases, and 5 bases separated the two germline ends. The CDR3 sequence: CASSPAAYEQYF. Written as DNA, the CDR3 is TGTGCCAGCTCACCGGCAGCCTACGAGCAGTACTTC. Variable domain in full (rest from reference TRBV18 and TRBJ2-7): NAGVMQNPRHLVRRRGQEARLRCSPMKGHSHVYWYRQLPEEGLKFMVYLQKENIIDESGMPKERFSAEFPKEGPSILRIQQVVRGDSAAYFCASSPAAYEQYFGPGTRLTVT.

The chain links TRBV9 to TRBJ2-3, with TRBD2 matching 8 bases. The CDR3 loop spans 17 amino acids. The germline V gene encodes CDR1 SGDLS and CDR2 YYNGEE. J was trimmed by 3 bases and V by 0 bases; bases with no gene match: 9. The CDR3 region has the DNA TGTGCCAGCAGCGTAGAGGGGCCTAGCGGGTGGACAGATACGCAGTATTTT. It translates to CASSVEGPSGWTDTQYF.

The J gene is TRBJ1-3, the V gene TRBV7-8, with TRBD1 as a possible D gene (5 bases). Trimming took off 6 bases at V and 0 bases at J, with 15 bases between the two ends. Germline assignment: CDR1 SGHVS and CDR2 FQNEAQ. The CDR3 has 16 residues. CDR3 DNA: TGTGCCAGCAGTTACGCGACAGCCTTCTCTGGAAACACCATATATTTT. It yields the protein CASSYATAFSGNTIYF.

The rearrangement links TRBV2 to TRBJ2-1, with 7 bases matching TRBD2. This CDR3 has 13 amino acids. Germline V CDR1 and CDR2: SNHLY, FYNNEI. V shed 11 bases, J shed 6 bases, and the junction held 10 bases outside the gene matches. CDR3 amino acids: CAGTGLVVNEQFF. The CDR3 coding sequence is TGTGCCGGTACCGGACTAGTCGTCAATGAGCAGTTCTTC.

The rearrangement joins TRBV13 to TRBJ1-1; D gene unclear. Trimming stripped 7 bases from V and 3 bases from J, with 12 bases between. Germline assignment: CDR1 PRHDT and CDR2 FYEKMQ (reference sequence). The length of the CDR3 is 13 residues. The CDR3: CASINQEDTEAFF. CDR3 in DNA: TGTGCCAGCATCAACCAGGAGGACACTGAAGCTTTCTTT.

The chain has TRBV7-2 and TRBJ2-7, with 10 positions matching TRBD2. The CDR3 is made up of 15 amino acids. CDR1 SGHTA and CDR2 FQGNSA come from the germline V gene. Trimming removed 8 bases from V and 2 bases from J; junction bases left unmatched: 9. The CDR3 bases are TGTGCCAGCTCCTCACCGAGCGGGAGGGCCTACGAGCAGTACTTC. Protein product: CASSSPSGRAYEQYF.

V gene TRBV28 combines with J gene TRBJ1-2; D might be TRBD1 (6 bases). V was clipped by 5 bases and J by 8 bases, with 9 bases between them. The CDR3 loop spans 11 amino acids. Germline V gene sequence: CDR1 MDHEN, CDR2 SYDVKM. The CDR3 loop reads CASSGDKGYTF. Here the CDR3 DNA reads TGTGCCAGCAGTGGGGACAAGGGCTACACCTTC.

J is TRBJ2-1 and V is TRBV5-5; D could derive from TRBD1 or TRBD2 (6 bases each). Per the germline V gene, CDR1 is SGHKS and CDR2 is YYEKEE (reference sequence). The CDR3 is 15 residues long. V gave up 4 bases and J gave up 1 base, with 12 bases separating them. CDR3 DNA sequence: TGTGCCAGCAGCGGGGGGCAGGCTTCCTACAATGAGCAGTTCTTC. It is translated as CASSGGQASYNEQFF.

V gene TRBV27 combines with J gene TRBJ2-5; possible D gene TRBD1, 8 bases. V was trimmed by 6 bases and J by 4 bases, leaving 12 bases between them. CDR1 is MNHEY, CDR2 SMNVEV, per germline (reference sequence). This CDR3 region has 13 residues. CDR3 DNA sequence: TGTGCCAGCAGACAGGGGGGGAGAGAGACCCAGTACTTC. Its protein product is CASRQGGRETQYF.

The CDR3: CASSATSGYEKLFF. As DNA, the CDR3 is TGTGCCAGTAGTGCCACCTCAGGCTATGAAAAACTGTTTTTT. The chain employs TRBV19 and TRBJ1-4; the D is unclear. The V gene lost 5 bases and the J gene lost 6 bases, with 13 bases spanning the gap. The CDR3 has 14 amino acids. Germline assignment: CDR1 LNHDA and CDR2 SQIVND (reference sequence).

The CDR3 DNA is TGTGCCAGCAGTCCCGGGACTAGCGGGAGGGCATATACGCAGTATTTT. Amino acids: CASSPGTSGRAYTQYF. This rearrangement joins TRBV27 to TRBJ2-3; TRBD2 matches at 16 bases. This CDR3 comprises 16 residues. Germline CDR1 is MNHEY and CDR2 is SMNVEV (reference sequence). V trimming: 5 bases; J trimming: 7 bases; junction bases outside the gene matches: 6.